This paragraph covers one TCR beta chain sequence. The antigen remains unidentified. The PCR was carried out with 60 Vbeta primers and 13 Jbeta primers. Using immunoSEQ multiplex PCR, the repertoire was profiled, and TCRdb retains in-frame clones only, with some absent. The repertoire includes about 100,000 clones, around 80% of them detected once, and 0.6% to 0.95% sits in the top ten. The length of the CDR3 is 15 residues. V dropped 0 bases and J dropped 2 bases, with 7 bases sitting between them. The germline V gene encodes CDR1 LGHNA and CDR2 YSLEER. The data belong to a study of cytomegalovirus exposure and HLA in healthy donors. Study-wide points: For TCR beta chains, V- and J-gene trimming was later linked to a missense DCLRE1C variant. Earlier analysis looked at TCR beta V segments, and most were productive about 87% or about 30% of the time.

The chain recombines TRBV4-3 with TRBJ2-2; possible D gene TRBD1, 5 bases. This sequence originates from a woman between 55 and 75 years old in good health and CMV-seronegative. The sequenced material came from PBMCs. This CDR3 is CASSQDRVNTGELFF. In DNA, the CDR3 is TGCGCCAGCAGCCAAGACAGGGTTAACACCGGGGAGCTGTTTTTT.